This record looks at one T cell receptor beta chain sequence and its context. Its antigen is as yet unknown. Germline CDR1 SGHNT, CDR2 YENEEA. This CDR3 has 14 residues. Trimming cost V 4 bases and J 4 bases; bases outside gene matches: 3. This sample is drawn from a study of T cells after posttransplantation cyclophosphamide. General study results and limits: Skin or GI-infiltrating T cells shared few TRB sequences with blood.

Data came from immunoSEQ multiplex PCR; TCRdb stores just in-frame clones and leaves some out. The table shows about 28,000 clones, with 86% occurring only once. Material for sequencing was PBMCs. This TCR came from a man in his fifties or sixties. V and J are TRBV11-3 and TRBJ2-1; 8 nucleotides match TRBD2. The DNA of the CDR3 is TGTGCCAGCAGCTGGAGCGGGGGTTACAATGAGCAGTTCTTC. Protein: CASSWSGGYNEQFF. Full variable domain (remainder filled in from reference TRBV11-3 and TRBJ2-1): EAGVVQSPRYKIIEKKQPVAFWCNPISGHNTLYWYLQNLGQGPELLIRYENEEAVDDSQLPKDRFSAERLKGVDSTLKIQPAELGDSAVYLCASSWSGGYNEQFFGPGTRLTVL.